This T cell receptor (beta chain) was captured by sequencing in a study of T cell changes during pregnancy in multiple sclerosis (dated by TCRdb to the late 2010s). Describing the broader study: Changes in the T cell repertoire over the course of pregnancy were examined in this study in women with multiple sclerosis.

The cysteine opens and the phenylalanine closes a CDR3 of 16 amino acids. Only CDR3 DNA is held: 48 bases, read in frame from base 1. Per the germline V gene (reference sequence), MNHEY is the CDR1 and SMNVEV is the CDR2. V is clipped by 2 bases and J by 0 bases, and the sequence between their germline boundaries is 14 bases long. Library preparation was by the immunoSEQ multiplex PCR assay. TCRdb's version of the immuneACCESS table is confined to in-frame rearrangements and falls short of the full clone set. An unresolved V gene accounts for under half of the shortfall where checked; the remainder is of unknown origin. The sample includes about 57,000 clones, with 85% to 95% observed a single time. The ten largest clones represent roughly 0.37% of the sample. Of note for this clone: No antigen is known for it. Nothing much larger sits one base from this clone, and base qualities are not available.

The clonotype comes from a female donor with multiple sclerosis, enrolled in a pregnancy study. Here the chain combines TRBV27 and TRBJ2-7, with the D gene uncertain. The specimen comprised CD4+ T cells from peripheral blood mononuclear cells, sampled before pregnancy. CDR3 loop: CASSLRAPGDSYEQYF. The DNA reads TGTGCCAGCAGTTTACGAGCCCCAGGCGACTCCTACGAGCAGTACTTC.